This T cell receptor beta chain originates from a study of CD8+CD57+ T cells in acquired aplastic anemia. Study outcomes and limitations: In common between the patients and the controls were more than 25 CD8+ CDR3 sequences.

In regard to this clonotype: Antigen: not known.

V lost 0 bases and J lost 5, with 6 bases in between. Germline V gene sequence: CDR1 SGHVS, CDR2 FNYEAQ. The CDR3 covers 13 residues. The sequenced patients had an expansion of CD8+CD57+ cells seen by flow cytometry. Template material for TCR beta VDJ and CDR3 profiling consisted of genomic DNA. TCRdb itself ran the reads through MiXCR, one entry per CDR3 protein. There are 150,000 to 160,000 distinct CDR3 sequences in the sample; just over 50% occur only once, and roughly 12% lies in the top ten. Sequencing was carried out using sorted CD4+, CD8+, or CD8+CD57+ T cells (not recorded which) from PBMCs. The source of this sequence is a human donor with aplastic anemia. This rearrangement joins TRBV7-6 to TRBJ2-3; maybe TRBD2 (6 bases). The CDR3 spells CASSLARGDTQYF. In nucleotides, the CDR3 is TGTGCCAGCAGCTTAGCGCGGGGAGATACGCAGTATTTT.